These 13 T cell receptor beta chains were all obtained from the same sample, sequenced in a study of T-cell reconstitution after alpha-beta-depleted transplantation in children. TCRbeta library construction was performed incorporating unique molecular identifiers. MiXCR was run by TCRdb on the PCR reads, yielding one entry per CDR3 protein. The sample shows 700,000 to 950,000 distinct CDR3 sequences, roughly 15% of them seen only once. The sample was PBMCs, mostly from graft donor cells, taken 360 days after TCRalphabeta/CD19-depleted stem cell transplant. The receptors were sampled from a male patient aged 10 to 17 who had a stem cell transplant for acute lymphoblastic leukemia, so the T cells may come from the graft donor.

The CDR3 region is CASRLLAGDNEQFF. For the CDR3, the DNA is TGTGCCAGCAGACTACTAGCGGGAGACAATGAGCAGTTCTTC. The J gene is TRBJ2-1, the V gene TRBV27, with 11 positions matching TRBD2. With 6 bases clipped from V and 5 bases from J, the junction kept 3 bases outside the gene matches. This CDR3 is built from 14 residues. Germline V gene data show CDR1 as MNHEY and CDR2 as SMNVEV (reference sequence).

The chain employs TRBV6-1 and TRBJ1-2; no reliable D call. Germline V gene data show CDR1 as MNHNS and CDR2 as SASEGT. Trimming took 4 bases from V and 0 from J, leaving 12 bases between them. CDR3 length: 15 amino acids. The CDR3 DNA reads as TGTGCCAGCAGTGCGTCGATGGAAGCTAACTATGGCTACACCTTC. Residues: CASSASMEANYGYTF.

A few counts support this clonotype. V and J are TRBV5-6 and TRBJ2-6; 9 nucleotides match TRBD1. Germline V gives CDR1 SGHDT, CDR2 YYEEEE. This CDR3 is built from 18 residues. The V and J ends lost 4 bases and 0 bases, in that order; junction bases with no gene match: 8. The CDR3 loop is CASSGRDRAHSGANVLTF. The CDR3 nucleotides read TGTGCCAGCAGCGGTCGGGACAGGGCACACTCTGGGGCCAACGTCCTGACTTTC.

Only one count was recorded for this clonotype. The chain joins TRBV3-1 to TRBJ2-1; 9 nucleotides agree with TRBD2. The CDR3 is made up of 16 amino acids. Trimming cost V 0 bases and J 5 bases; bases outside gene matches: 5. Germline CDR1 and CDR2: LGHDT and YNNKEL (reference sequence). The CDR3, as DNA: TGTGCCAGCAGCCAAGATACTAGCGGGCCAAACAATGAGCAGTTCTTC. Protein product: CASSQDTSGPNNEQFF.

This rearrangement joins TRBV7-2 to TRBJ2-3, with 13 bases identical to TRBD2. In germline, CDR1 is SGHTA, CDR2 FQGNSA. The CDR3 runs 16 residues. V trimming: 1 base; J trimming: 9 bases; junction bases outside the gene matches: 7. CDR3 in DNA: TGTGCCAGCAGCTTAGTCACTAGCGGGAGGGCCTGGACGCAGTATTTT. The encoded protein is CASSLVTSGRAWTQYF.

Only a few counts were recorded for this clonotype. V and J are TRBV3-1 and TRBJ2-3, with TRBD2 identical over 16 bases. The CDR3 covers 15 residues. Germline assignment: CDR1 LGHDT and CDR2 YNNKEL (reference sequence). Trimming at V came to 6 bases and at J to 3 bases, leaving 0 bases not matched to a gene. The DNA for the CDR3 is TGTGCCAGCAGGGGACTAGCGGGAGGGACAGATACGCAGTATTTT. Translated, it gives CASRGLAGGTDTQYF.

This CDR3 is CASSSLGQREDEQYF. CDR3 DNA: TGCGCCAGCAGCTCCTTAGGGCAGCGGGAGGACGAGCAGTACTTC. The rearrangement uses TRBV5-1 and TRBJ2-7; TRBD2 agrees at 9 bases. Trimming took 3 bases from V and 5 from J; bases not matched to a gene: 9. CDR1 is SGHRS, CDR2 YFSETQ, per germline. This CDR3 has 15 amino acids.

The genes are TRBV30 and TRBJ1-2; D gene ambiguous. Germline CDR1 and CDR2: GTSNPN and SVGIG (reference sequence). The CDR3 covers 11 residues. The V end was cut by 0 bases, the J end by 5 bases, with 4 bases between. CDR3 nucleotides: TGTGCCTGGAGTGTAGGATATGGCTACACCTTC. Translating gives CAWSVGYGYTF.

V is TRBV5-1 and J is TRBJ2-2, with 9 bases identical to TRBD2. V shed 2 bases and J 10 bases; nucleotides not matched to a gene: 12. Germline CDR1 SGHRS, CDR2 YFSETQ. The CDR3 length is 16 residues. The CDR3 DNA sequence: TGCGCCAGCAGCTTTCGGAGTGCGGGAGGGTCGCTGGAGCTGTTTTTT. Its protein is CASSFRSAGGSLELFF.

V usage is TRBV7-9 and J usage is TRBJ2-7; the D gene is possibly TRBD2 (6 bases). V lost 4 bases and J lost 6, with 19 bases in between. CDR3 length equals 15 residues. CDR1 and CDR2 (germline): SEHNR, FQNEAQ (reference sequence). The CDR3 is CASSSLWRRAGEQYF. The CDR3 bases are TGTGCCAGCAGCTCCCTTTGGCGGAGGGCCGGCGAGCAGTACTTC.

This clonotype turned up a few times. The rearrangement joins TRBV5-1 to TRBJ2-2; TRBD1 matches at 8 bases. The CDR3 runs 17 residues. The trim removed 2 bases at V and 1 base at J, leaving 7 bases unmatched. The V gene's germline CDR1 is SGHRS and CDR2 YFSETQ. DNA of the CDR3: TGCGCCAGCAGCTTTACGGACAGGGCCTTGAACACCGGGGAGCTGTTTTTT. The encoded protein is CASSFTDRALNTGELFF.

This clonotype showed up just a few times. The J gene is TRBJ1-2, the V gene TRBV11-2; weak D call: TRBD1 (5 bases). V lost 5 bases, J lost 8 bases, and 15 bases lay in between. The CDR3 sequence is 13 residues long. Germline CDR1 and CDR2: SGHAT and FQNNGV. The CDR3 here is CASSPIGRGGYTF. The CDR3 DNA reads TGTGCCAGCAGCCCAATAGGGAGGGGAGGCTACACCTTC.

This clonotype was counted many times. The chain joins TRBV12-3 or TRBV12-4 to TRBJ1-1, with D unresolved. CDR3 length equals 13 residues. The V end was cut by 4 bases, the J end by 1 base, with 7 bases between. CDR3 in amino acids: CASSSRRNTEAFF. For the CDR3, the DNA is TGTGCCAGCAGTTCCAGGAGGAACACTGAAGCTTTCTTT.